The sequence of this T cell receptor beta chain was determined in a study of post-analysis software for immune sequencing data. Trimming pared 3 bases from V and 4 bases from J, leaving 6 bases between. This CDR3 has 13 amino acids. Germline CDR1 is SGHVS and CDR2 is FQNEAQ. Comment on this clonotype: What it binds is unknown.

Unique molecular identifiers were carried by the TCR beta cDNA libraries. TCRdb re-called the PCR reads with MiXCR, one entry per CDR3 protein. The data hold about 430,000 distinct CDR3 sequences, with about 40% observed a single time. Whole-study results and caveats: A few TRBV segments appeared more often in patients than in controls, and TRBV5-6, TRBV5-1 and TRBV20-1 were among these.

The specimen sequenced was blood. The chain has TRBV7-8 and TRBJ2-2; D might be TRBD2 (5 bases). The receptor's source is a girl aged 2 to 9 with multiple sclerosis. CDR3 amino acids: CASSFGITGELFF. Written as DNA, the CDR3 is TGTGCCAGCAGCTTCGGGATCACCGGGGAGCTGTTTTTT.